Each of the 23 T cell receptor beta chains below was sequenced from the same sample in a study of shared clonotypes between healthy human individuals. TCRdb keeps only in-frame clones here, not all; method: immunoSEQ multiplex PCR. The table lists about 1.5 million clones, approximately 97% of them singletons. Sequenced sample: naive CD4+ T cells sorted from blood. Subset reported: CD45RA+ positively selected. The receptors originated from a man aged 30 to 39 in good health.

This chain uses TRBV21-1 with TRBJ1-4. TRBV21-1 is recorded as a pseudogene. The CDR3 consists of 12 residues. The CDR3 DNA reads TGTGCCAGCAGCAAAGTAAGGGAAAAACTGTTTTTT. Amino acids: CASSKVREKLFF.

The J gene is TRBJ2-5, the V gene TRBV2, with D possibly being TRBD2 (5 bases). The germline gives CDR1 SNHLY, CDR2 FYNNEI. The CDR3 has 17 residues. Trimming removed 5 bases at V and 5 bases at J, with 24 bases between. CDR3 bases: TGTGCCAGCAGTCCCGTAGTACCGGGGATGTTATGGGAGACCCAGTACTTC. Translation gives CASSPVVPGMLWETQYF.

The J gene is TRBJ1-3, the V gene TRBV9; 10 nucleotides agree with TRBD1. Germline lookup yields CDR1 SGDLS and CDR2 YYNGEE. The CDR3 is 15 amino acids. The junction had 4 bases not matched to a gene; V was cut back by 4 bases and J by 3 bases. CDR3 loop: CASSLGTGVGNTIYF. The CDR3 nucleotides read TGTGCCAGCAGCCTAGGGACAGGGGTTGGAAACACCATATATTTT. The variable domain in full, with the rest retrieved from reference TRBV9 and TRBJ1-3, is DSGVTQTPKHLITATGQRVTLRCSPRSGDLSVYWYQQSLDQGLQFLIQYYNGEERAKGNILERFSAQQFPDLHSELNLSSLELGDSALYFCASSLGTGVGNTIYFGEGSWLTVV.

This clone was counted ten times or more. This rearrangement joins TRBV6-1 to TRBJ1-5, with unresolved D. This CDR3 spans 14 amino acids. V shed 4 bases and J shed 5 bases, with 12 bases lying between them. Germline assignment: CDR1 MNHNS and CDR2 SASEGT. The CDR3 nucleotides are TGTGCCAGCAGTGCTGAATCGTGGGATCAGCCCCAGCATTTT. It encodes CASSAESWDQPQHF.

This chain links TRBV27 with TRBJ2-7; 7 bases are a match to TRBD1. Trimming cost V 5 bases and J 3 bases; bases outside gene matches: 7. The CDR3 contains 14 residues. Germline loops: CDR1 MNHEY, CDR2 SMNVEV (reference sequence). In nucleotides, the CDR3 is TGTGCCAGCAGTGAGAGGGGGCGGAGCTACGAGCAGTACTTC. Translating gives CASSERGRSYEQYF.

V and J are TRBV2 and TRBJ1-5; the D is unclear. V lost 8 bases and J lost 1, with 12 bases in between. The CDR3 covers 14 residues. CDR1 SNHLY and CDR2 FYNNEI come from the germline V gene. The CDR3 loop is CASALGGSNQPQHF. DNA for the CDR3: TGTGCCAGCGCCCTGGGAGGGAGCAATCAGCCCCAGCATTTT.

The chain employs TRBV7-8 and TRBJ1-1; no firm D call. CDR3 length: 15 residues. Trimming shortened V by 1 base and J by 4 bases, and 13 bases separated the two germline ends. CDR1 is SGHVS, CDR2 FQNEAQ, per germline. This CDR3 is CASSLGDPVGTEAFF. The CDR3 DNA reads TGTGCCAGCAGCTTAGGAGACCCTGTGGGCACTGAAGCTTTCTTT.

The CDR3 region is CASSGVITDTQYF. The CDR3, as DNA: TGTGCCAGCTCAGGGGTCATAACAGATACGCAGTATTTT. V and J are TRBV18 and TRBJ2-3; no definite D call. Germline assignment: CDR1 KGHSH and CDR2 LQKENI. V lost 5 bases and J 3 bases, leaving 9 bases between the germline ends. This CDR3 comprises 13 residues.

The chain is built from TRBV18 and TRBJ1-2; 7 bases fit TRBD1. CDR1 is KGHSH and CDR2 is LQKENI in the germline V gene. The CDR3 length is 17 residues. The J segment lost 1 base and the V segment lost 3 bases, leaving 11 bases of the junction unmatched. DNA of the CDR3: TGTGCCAGCTCACCCAGGGGGTGGGCGCCTCTTAACTATGGCTACACCTTC. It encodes CASSPRGWAPLNYGYTF.

The CDR3 sequence: CASSLYREEGGELFF. The CDR3 region has the DNA TGTGCCAGCAGCTTGTACCGGGAGGAGGGCGGGGAGCTGTTTTTT. The chain uses TRBV5-6 and TRBJ2-2, with TRBD2 matching over 7 bases. Germline CDR1 reads SGHDT; CDR2 reads YYEEEE. After removal of 1 base from V and 7 bases from J, the junction contained 7 bases not matched to a gene. The CDR3 is 15 amino acids.

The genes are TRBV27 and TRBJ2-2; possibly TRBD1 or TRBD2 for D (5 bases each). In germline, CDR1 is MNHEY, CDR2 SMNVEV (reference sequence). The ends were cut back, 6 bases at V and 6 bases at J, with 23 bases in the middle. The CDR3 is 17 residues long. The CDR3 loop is CASRKLSSGTPAGELFF. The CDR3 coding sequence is TGTGCCAGCAGGAAACTCTCCTCCGGGACCCCCGCCGGGGAGCTGTTTTTT.

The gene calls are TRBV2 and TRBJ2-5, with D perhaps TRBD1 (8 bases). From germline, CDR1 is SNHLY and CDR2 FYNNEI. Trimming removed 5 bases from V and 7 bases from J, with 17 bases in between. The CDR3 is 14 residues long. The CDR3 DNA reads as TGTGCCAGCAGTACTGAACAGGGGGGGCTGACCCAGTACTTC. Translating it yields CASSTEQGGLTQYF.

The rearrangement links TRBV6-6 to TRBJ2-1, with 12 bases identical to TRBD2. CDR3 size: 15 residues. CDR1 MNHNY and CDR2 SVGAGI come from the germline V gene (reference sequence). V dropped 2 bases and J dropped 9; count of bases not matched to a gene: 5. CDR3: CASSYQLAGGGEQFF. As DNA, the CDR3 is TGTGCCAGCAGTTACCAACTAGCGGGAGGAGGTGAGCAGTTCTTC.

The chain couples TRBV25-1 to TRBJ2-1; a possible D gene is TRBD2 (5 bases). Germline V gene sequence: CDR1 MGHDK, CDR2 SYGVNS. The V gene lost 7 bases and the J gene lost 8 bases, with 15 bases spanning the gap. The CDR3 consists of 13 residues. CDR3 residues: CASTPTNRDEQFF. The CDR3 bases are TGTGCCAGCACCCCGACTAATCGGGATGAGCAGTTCTTC. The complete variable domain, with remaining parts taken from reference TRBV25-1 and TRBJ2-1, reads EADIYQTPRYLVIGTGKKITLECSQTMGHDKMYWYQQDPGMELHLIHYSYGVNSTEKGDLSSESTVSRIRTEHFPLTLESARPSHTSQYLCASTPTNRDEQFFGPGTRLTVL.

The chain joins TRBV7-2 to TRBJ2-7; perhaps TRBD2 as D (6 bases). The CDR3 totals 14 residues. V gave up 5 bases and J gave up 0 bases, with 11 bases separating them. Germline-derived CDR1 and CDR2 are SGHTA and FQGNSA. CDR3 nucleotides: TGTGCCAGCAGCCACTGGCGGGACTCCTACGAGCAGTACTTC. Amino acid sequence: CASSHWRDSYEQYF.

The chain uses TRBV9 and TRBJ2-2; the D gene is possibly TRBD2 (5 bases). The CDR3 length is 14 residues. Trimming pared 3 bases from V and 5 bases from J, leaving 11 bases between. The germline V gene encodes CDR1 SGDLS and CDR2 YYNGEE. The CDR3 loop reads CASSEWPGTGELFF. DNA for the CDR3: TGTGCCAGCAGCGAATGGCCGGGAACCGGGGAGCTGTTTTTT.

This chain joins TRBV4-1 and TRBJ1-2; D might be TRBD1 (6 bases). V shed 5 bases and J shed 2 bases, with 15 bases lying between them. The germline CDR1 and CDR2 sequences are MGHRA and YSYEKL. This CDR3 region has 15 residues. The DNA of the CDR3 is TGCGCCAGCAGCAATAACAGGGCCCGAAACTATGGCTACACCTTC. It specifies CASSNNRARNYGYTF.

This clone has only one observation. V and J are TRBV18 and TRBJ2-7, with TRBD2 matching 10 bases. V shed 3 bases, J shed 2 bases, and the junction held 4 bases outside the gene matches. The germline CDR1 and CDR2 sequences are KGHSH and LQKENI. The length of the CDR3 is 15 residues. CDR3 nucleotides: TGTGCCAGCTCACCCGGGACTAGCGAGCCCTACGAGCAGTACTTC. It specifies CASSPGTSEPYEQYF.

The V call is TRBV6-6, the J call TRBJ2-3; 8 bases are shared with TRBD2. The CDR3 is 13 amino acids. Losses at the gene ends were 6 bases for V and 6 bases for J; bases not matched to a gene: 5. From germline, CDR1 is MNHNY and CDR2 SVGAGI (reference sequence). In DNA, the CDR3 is TGTGCCAGCAGGCACCGGGAGGGTGATACGCAGTATTTT. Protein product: CASRHREGDTQYF.

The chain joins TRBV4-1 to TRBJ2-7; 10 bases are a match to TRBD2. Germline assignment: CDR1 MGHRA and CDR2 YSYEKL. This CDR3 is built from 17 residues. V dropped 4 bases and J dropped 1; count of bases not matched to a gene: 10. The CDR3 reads CASSPPRASGSSYEQYF. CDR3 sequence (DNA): TGCGCCAGCAGCCCTCCAAGGGCTAGCGGGAGTTCCTACGAGCAGTACTTC.

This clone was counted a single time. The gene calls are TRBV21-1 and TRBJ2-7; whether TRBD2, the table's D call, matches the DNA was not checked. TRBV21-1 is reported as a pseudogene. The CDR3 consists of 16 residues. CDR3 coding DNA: TGTGCCAGCAGCAATGGGACTAGCGGGAAAATCTCCGAGCAGTACTTC. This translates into CASSNGTSGKISEQYF.

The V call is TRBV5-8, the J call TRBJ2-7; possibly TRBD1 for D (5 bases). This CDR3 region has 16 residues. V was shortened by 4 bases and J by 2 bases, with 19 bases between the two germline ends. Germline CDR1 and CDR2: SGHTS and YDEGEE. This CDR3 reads CASSRNTGHGTYEQYF. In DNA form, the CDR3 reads TGTGCCAGCAGCCGTAATACCGGACACGGAACCTACGAGCAGTACTTC.

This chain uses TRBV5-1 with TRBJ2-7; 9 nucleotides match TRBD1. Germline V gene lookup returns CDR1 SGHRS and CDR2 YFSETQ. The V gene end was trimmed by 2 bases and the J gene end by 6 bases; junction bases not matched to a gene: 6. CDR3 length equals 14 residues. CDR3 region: CASSFNLDRGEQYF. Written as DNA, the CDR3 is TGCGCCAGCAGCTTTAATTTGGACAGGGGCGAGCAGTACTTC.